One sample yielded the 26 T cell receptor beta chains listed below, sequenced in a study of cytomegalovirus exposure and HLA in healthy donors. With 60 Vbeta and 13 Jbeta primers, the PCR was carried out. This table comes from immunoSEQ multiplex PCR, and its TCRdb copy is limited to in-frame clones, with some not included. The table has 130,000 to 150,000 clones, roughly four fifths seen once. The specimen was PBMCs. The source is a woman aged 50 to 65 in good health and CMV-seropositive.

The chain joins TRBV29-1 to TRBJ2-5; D not resolved. Trimming took 7 bases from V and 5 from J, leaving 14 bases between them. The CDR3 loop spans 12 amino acids. Germline CDR1 and CDR2: SQVTM and ANQGSEA. The CDR3 region is CSARVGSETQYF. The CDR3 DNA reads as TGCAGCGCCCGGGTGGGTTCGGAGACCCAGTACTTC.

V is TRBV7-8 and J is TRBJ2-1, with D maybe TRBD2 (7 bases). V lost 5 bases and J lost 8, with 16 bases in between. Germline assignment: CDR1 SGHVS and CDR2 FQNEAQ. The CDR3 sequence is 14 residues long. CDR3 residues: CASSVNRGADEQFF. In nucleotides, the CDR3 is TGTGCCAGCAGCGTAAACCGGGGGGCAGATGAGCAGTTCTTC.

The rearrangement uses TRBV29-1 and TRBJ2-1, with 9 positions matching TRBD2. Germline assignment: CDR1 SQVTM and CDR2 ANQGSEA. Trimming took 5 bases from V and 5 from J; bases not matched to a gene: 10. The CDR3 spans 15 residues. Written as DNA, the CDR3 is TGCAGCGTTCCCACGGCGGGGGGGACCGACAATGAGCAGTTCTTC. Protein sequence: CSVPTAGGTDNEQFF.

This clone occurred a few times. The chain uses TRBV5-1 and TRBJ2-5; TRBD1 might be the D (5 bases). CDR3 size: 13 residues. V lost 5 bases to trimming and J lost 0 bases, with 8 bases between them. Looked up from germline, CDR1 is SGHRS and CDR2 is YFSETQ. The CDR3 region has the DNA TGCGCCAGCAGGGACATGTACCAAGAGACCCAGTACTTC. Protein product: CASRDMYQETQYF. Drawing the rest from reference TRBV5-1 and TRBJ2-5, the complete variable domain is KAGVTQTPRYLIKTRGQQVTLSCSPISGHRSVSWYQQTPGQGLQFLFEYFSETQRNKGNFPGRFSGRQFSNSRSEMNVSTLELGDSALYLCASRDMYQETQYFGPGTRLLVL.

V and J are TRBV4-2 and TRBJ2-5, with D perhaps matching TRBD2 (6 bases). This CDR3 contains 16 residues. Germline-derived CDR1 and CDR2 are LGHNA and YNFKEQ. Trimming left V 3 bases short and J 1 base short, with 15 bases between. CDR3 protein: CASSHRGGAGQETQYF. CDR3 bases: TGTGCCAGCAGCCACCGAGGAGGGGCAGGCCAAGAGACCCAGTACTTC.

This chain links TRBV5-4 with TRBJ2-3; D gene ambiguous. Germline V gene data show CDR1 as SGHNT and CDR2 as YYREEE (reference sequence). The CDR3 consists of 15 residues. V was pared by 4 bases and J by 2 bases, with 14 bases between. The CDR3 is CASSGDQRSTDTQYF. The CDR3 coding sequence is TGTGCCAGCAGCGGCGACCAGAGGTCCACAGATACGCAGTATTTT.

The chain joins TRBV6-1 to TRBJ1-5; TRBD1 is a possible D gene (6 bases). The V end lost 6 bases, the J end lost 0 bases, and 12 bases lay between the germline ends. This CDR3 is 15 amino acids long. Germline V gives CDR1 MNHNS, CDR2 SASEGT. The CDR3 nucleotides are TGTGCCAGCAGACCAGGGGCTTATAGCAATCAGCCCCAGCATTTT. It codes for CASRPGAYSNQPQHF.

The CDR3 protein is CASSIGTGYNEQYF. The CDR3 nucleotides read TGTGCCAGCTCAATCGGGACAGGGTACAACGAGCAGTACTTC. V and J are TRBV18 and TRBJ2-5; 9 bases line up with TRBD1. The DNA end favors TRBJ2-7, so the J call may be wrong. The germline V gene has CDR1 KGHSH and CDR2 LQKENI. The length of the CDR3 is 14 residues.

This clone was observed a few times. V is TRBV7-9 and J is TRBJ1-2; possibly TRBD1 for D (6 bases). Trimming took off 2 bases at V and 5 bases at J, with 9 bases between the two ends. The CDR3 is 13 residues long. Germline values: CDR1 SEHNR, CDR2 FQNEAQ (reference sequence). The CDR3 is CASSLLQGYGYTF. The CDR3 DNA reads as TGTGCCAGCAGCTTACTGCAGGGGTATGGCTACACCTTC.

The rearrangement joins TRBV7-2 to TRBJ2-3; weak D call: TRBD2 (7 bases). The germline V and J ends were trimmed by 5 bases and 2 bases, with 14 bases remaining between them. The CDR3 loop spans 15 amino acids. The germline V gene has CDR1 SGHTA and CDR2 FQGNSA. The CDR3 here is CASSTSGGPTDTQYF. DNA of the CDR3: TGTGCCAGCAGCACCTCCGGGGGGCCCACAGATACGCAGTATTTT.

The chain links TRBV9 to TRBJ2-5; TRBD1 matches at 7 bases. Germline V gene data show CDR1 as SGDLS and CDR2 as YYNGEE. This CDR3 comprises 15 residues. Germline trimming cut 2 bases from V and 5 bases from J; bases unmatched to any gene: 9. This CDR3 reads CASSVPTAQGETQYF. In DNA form, the CDR3 reads TGTGCCAGCAGCGTCCCGACGGCACAGGGGGAGACCCAGTACTTC.

On this clone: The same CDR3 also results from other DNA sequences found in this sample. The gene calls are TRBV4-1 and TRBJ2-6; D possibly corresponds to TRBD1 (5 bases). Trimming took off 3 bases at V and 1 base at J, with 16 bases between the two ends. The CDR3 length is 18 residues. CDR1 and CDR2 (germline): MGHRA, YSYEKL. The CDR3 reads CASSQDRTIYSGANVLTF. The CDR3 nucleotides read TGCGCCAGCAGCCAGGATCGGACAATATATTCTGGGGCCAACGTCCTGACTTTC.

The chain combines TRBV6-1 with TRBJ1-1; TRBD1 might be the D (5 bases). V was cut by 6 bases and J by 0 bases, with 14 bases left in between. This CDR3 region has 15 residues. CDR1 and CDR2 from the germline V gene are MNHNS and SASEGT. CDR3 DNA: TGTGCCAGCAGCCACCCGGGCAGGGTGAACACTGAAGCTTTCTTT. Residues: CASSHPGRVNTEAFF.

The chain couples TRBV7-2 to TRBJ1-1; D is perhaps TRBD1 (5 bases). V was shortened by 4 bases and J by 1 base, with 10 bases between the two germline ends. Germline CDR1 and CDR2: SGHTA and FQGNSA. This CDR3 comprises 14 residues. CDR3 nucleotide sequence: TGTGCCAGCAGCTACGACAGTTGGAACACTGAAGCTTTCTTT. Protein product: CASSYDSWNTEAFF.

The J gene is TRBJ2-1, the V gene TRBV2, with unresolved D. Trimming removed 1 base from V and 5 bases from J, with 9 bases in between. Germline CDR1 and CDR2: SNHLY and FYNNEI. The CDR3 contains 14 residues. The CDR3 DNA follows: TGTGCCAGCAGTGAAGAAGTGGCGGACAATGAGCAGTTCTTC. Its translation: CASSEEVADNEQFF.

The chain employs TRBV12-5 and TRBJ1-3; D gene ambiguous. CDR1 and CDR2 (germline): LGHNT, FRNRAP. This CDR3 spans 15 amino acids. V lost 0 bases and J 3 bases, leaving 9 bases between the germline ends. Written as DNA, the CDR3 is TGTGCTAGTGGTTTGGTACAAACCTTTGGAAACACCATATATTTT. Translation gives CASGLVQTFGNTIYF.

Here the CDR3 reads CASSQRGQGPDTQYF. DNA for the CDR3: TGTGCCAGCAGCCAGCGAGGACAGGGGCCAGATACGCAGTATTTT. This chain connects TRBV13 to TRBJ2-3; 9 positions match TRBD1. After removal of 5 bases from V and 4 bases from J, the junction contained 7 bases not matched to a gene. The CDR3 is 15 amino acids. Germline loops: CDR1 PRHDT, CDR2 FYEKMQ (reference sequence).

This clone appeared a single time. CDR3 sequence: CASSQDALPNPGTSRAQFF. The CDR3 DNA sequence: TGCGCCAGCAGCCAAGACGCGCTGCCAAACCCCGGGACTAGTCGGGCGCAGTTCTTC. The rearrangement joins TRBV4-3 to TRBJ2-1; 8 positions agree with TRBD2. From germline, CDR1 is LGHNA and CDR2 YSLEER. The CDR3 loop spans 19 amino acids. V lost 0 bases and J lost 12; bases outside the gene matches: 22.

This clone was counted a single time. This sequence joins TRBV29-1 and TRBJ1-1, with D maybe TRBD1 (6 bases). The germline CDR1 and CDR2 sequences are SQVTM and ANQGSEA. This CDR3 has 13 amino acids. V lost 3 bases and J lost 3, with 11 bases in between. This CDR3 reads CSVDRGKDTEAFF. In nucleotides, the CDR3 is TGCAGCGTTGATAGGGGGAAGGACACTGAAGCTTTCTTT. The entire variable domain, with the rest obtained from reference TRBV29-1 and TRBJ1-1, is as follows: SAVISQKPSRDICQRGTSLTIQCQVDSQVTMMFWYRQQPGQSLTLIATANQGSEATYESGFVIDKFPISRPNLTFSTLTVSNMSPEDSSIYLCSVDRGKDTEAFFGQGTRLTVV.

This chain joins TRBV4-3 and TRBJ1-4; 7 bases are shared with TRBD1. The germline CDR1 and CDR2 sequences are LGHNA and YSLEER. With V trimmed by 8 bases and J by 7 bases, 10 bases remained unmatched. The CDR3 consists of 14 residues. The CDR3 sequence: CASGVTGVGEKLFF. The CDR3 bases are TGCGCCAGCGGCGTCACAGGGGTAGGTGAAAAACTGTTTTTT.

V usage is TRBV27 and J usage is TRBJ2-7, with TRBD2 identical over 9 bases. J was trimmed by 5 bases and V by 8 bases; bases with no gene match: 13. The CDR3 extends over 15 amino acids. Germline loops: CDR1 MNHEY, CDR2 SMNVEV (reference sequence). Here the CDR3 DNA reads TGTGCCAGCTATGACGCGGGGGGGCCGATGGACGAGCAGTACTTC. As protein: CASYDAGGPMDEQYF.

The chain joins TRBV6-7 to TRBJ1-3, with D possibly being TRBD1 (6 bases). TRBV6-7 is an open reading frame, and its role is uncertain. This CDR3 spans 18 amino acids. Deletions cut 8 bases from V and 0 bases from J, with 23 bases between. As DNA, the CDR3 is TGTGCCAGCCGAAGGGGAAGTGGCGCCAGGGGCTCTGGAAACACCATATATTTT. Its protein product is CASRRGSGARGSGNTIYF.

This clone was recorded a few times. The gene calls are TRBV5-1 and TRBJ2-3, with 8 bases that match TRBD2. This CDR3 comprises 15 residues. V shed 2 bases and J 6 bases; nucleotides not matched to a gene: 8. Per the germline V gene, CDR1 is SGHRS and CDR2 is YFSETQ. As DNA, the CDR3 is TGCGCCAGCAGCTTTCGGGGGGGGTCGGGGGATACGCAGTATTTT. Translation: CASSFRGGSGDTQYF.

The genes are TRBV18 and TRBJ1-1; D remains ambiguous. CDR1 is KGHSH and CDR2 is LQKENI in the germline V gene. The CDR3 length is 13 residues. Trimming left V 10 bases short and J 5 bases short, with 17 bases between. In DNA form, the CDR3 reads TGTGCCACTAAGATTGACTTTTCAACTGAAGCTTTCTTT. Translation gives CATKIDFSTEAFF.

This rearrangement joins TRBV10-3 to TRBJ1-1; 8 nucleotides match TRBD1. CDR1 is ENHRY and CDR2 is SYGVKD in the germline V gene. The V segment lost 6 bases and the J segment 8 bases; nucleotides outside the gene matches: 14. The CDR3 totals 15 residues. CDR3 DNA: TGTGCCATCAGGGTACAGGGGGACCCTCAAGGGGAAGCTTTCTTT. It is translated as CAIRVQGDPQGEAFF.

The V gene is TRBV7-9, the J gene TRBJ1-6, with 9 bases lining up with TRBD1. The CDR3 loop spans 14 amino acids. V trimming: 7 bases; J trimming: 7 bases; junction bases outside the gene matches: 5. Germline V lookup: CDR1 SEHNR, CDR2 FQNEAQ (reference sequence). The CDR3 loop is CASNAGTGNSPLHF. The CDR3 DNA follows: TGTGCCAGCAATGCCGGGACAGGGAATTCACCCCTCCACTTT.